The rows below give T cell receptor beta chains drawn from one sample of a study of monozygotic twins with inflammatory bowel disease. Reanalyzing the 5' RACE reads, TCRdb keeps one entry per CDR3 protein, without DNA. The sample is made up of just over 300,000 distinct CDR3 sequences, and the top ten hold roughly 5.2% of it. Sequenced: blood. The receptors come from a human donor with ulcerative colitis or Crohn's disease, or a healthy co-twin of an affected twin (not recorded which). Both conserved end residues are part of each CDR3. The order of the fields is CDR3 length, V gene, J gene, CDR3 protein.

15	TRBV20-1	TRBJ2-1	CSASDPSGAYNEQFF
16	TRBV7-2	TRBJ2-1	CASSTKWPGHRNGQFF
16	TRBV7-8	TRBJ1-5	CASSSFDRGINQPQHF
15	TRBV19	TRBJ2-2	CASRTPGSNTGELFF
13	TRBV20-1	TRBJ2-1	CSAPGLAASEQFF
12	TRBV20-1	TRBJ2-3	CSARSPVDTQYF
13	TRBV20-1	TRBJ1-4	CSASLLGREKLFF
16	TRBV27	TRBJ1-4	CASSENLSDRSEKLFF
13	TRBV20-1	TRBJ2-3	CSPSGGPTDTQYF
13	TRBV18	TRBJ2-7	CASSPGQSYEQYF
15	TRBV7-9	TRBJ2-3	CASSPGQTRADTQYF
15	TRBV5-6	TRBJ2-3	CASSLVGYHTDTQYF
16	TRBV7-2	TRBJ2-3	CASSPAGTRSTDTQYF
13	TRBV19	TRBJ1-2	CASSMGSYYGYTF
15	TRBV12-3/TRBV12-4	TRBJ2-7	CASSTQMLSGYEQYF
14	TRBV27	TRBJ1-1	CASSFKGRNTEAFF
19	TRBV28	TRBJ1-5	CASSPETGTGSRWNQPQHF
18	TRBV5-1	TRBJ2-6	CASSFLSLFSSGANVLTF
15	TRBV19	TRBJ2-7	CASSKGLAGVYEQYF
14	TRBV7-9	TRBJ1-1	CASSFGTPFTEAFF
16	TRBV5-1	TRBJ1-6	CASSLAVNQNDSPLHF
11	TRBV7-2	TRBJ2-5	CASSALGTQYF
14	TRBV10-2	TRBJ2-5	CASSALREGQTQYF
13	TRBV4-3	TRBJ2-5	CASSQQGLETQYF
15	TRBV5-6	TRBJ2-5	CASSAYSLSQETQYF
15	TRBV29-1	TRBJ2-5	CSVEDWPSGKETQYF
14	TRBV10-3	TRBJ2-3	CAISEEISTDTQYF
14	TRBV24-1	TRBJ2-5	CATSGLQGRETQYF
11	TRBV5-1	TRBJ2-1	CASSGASEQFF
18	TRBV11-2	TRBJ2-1	CASSLGGQGSGSYNEQFF
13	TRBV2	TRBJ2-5	CASPEGPQETQYF
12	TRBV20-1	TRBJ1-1	CSARGQTPEAFF
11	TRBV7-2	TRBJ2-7	CASSPRFEQYF
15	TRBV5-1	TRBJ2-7	CASSLARQARKEQYF
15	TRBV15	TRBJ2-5	CATSRSRELQETQYF
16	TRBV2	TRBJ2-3	CASSEAGTVGTDTQYF
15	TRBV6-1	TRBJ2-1	CASTRLAGGVNEQFF
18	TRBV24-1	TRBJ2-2	CATSKIGLAGTNTGELFF
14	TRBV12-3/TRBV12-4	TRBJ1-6	CASRQGQGYSPLHF
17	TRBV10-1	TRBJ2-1	CASSAFSSASSYNEQFF
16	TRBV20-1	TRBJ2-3	CSDILAGGPSTDTQYF